Here is one T cell receptor beta chain with its context. The source of the sample is a study of blood T cell repertoires in COVID-19. Trimming removed 2 bases from V and 7 bases from J, with 14 bases in between. The CDR3 is 15 amino acids. In germline, CDR1 is SGHVS, CDR2 FQNEAQ. Assay: immunoSEQ multiplex PCR; the TCRdb copy retains only in-frame clones and omits some. In the table there are roughly 460,000 clones, about 90% of which are singletons. The source of this sequence is a man between 18 and 29 years old with COVID-19, enrolled during active disease. This chain connects TRBV7-8 to TRBJ1-4; D call uncertain. Sequenced material: peripheral blood. CDR3 protein: CASSLRSLRGEKLFF. Here the CDR3 DNA reads TGTGCCAGCAGCTTAAGGTCCCTCCGGGGTGAAAAACTGTTTTTT. The whole variable domain, filled in from reference TRBV7-8 and TRBJ1-4, reads GAGVSQSPRYKVAKRGQDVALRCDPISGHVSLFWYQQALGQGPEFLTYFQNEAQLDKSGLPSDRFFAERPEGSVSTLKIQRTQQEDSAVYLCASSLRSLRGEKLFFGSGTQLSVL.